The 15 T cell receptor beta chains listed next were all sequenced from one sample in a study of blood T cell repertoires in COVID-19. Produced via immunoSEQ multiplex PCR; TCRdb's table is partial and in-frame only. The table shows approximately 250,000 clones, with roughly 88% occurring only once. Specimen: PBMCs or T cells enriched from blood (not recorded which). The source of these receptors is a woman aged 40 to 55 with acute COVID-19.

V usage is TRBV12-5 and J usage is TRBJ1-2; 9 bases agree with TRBD1. The germline V gene encodes CDR1 LGHNT and CDR2 FRNRAP. The CDR3 sequence is 14 residues long. Trimming at V came to 5 bases and at J to 4 bases, leaving 5 bases not matched to a gene. The DNA for the CDR3 is TGTGCTAGTGGTCCCGGGACAGGGTTCTATGGCTACACCTTC. This gives the protein CASGPGTGFYGYTF.

The chain uses TRBV14 and TRBJ2-7; D possibly corresponds to TRBD1 (5 bases). This CDR3 region has 18 residues. Germline V gene sequence: CDR1 SGHDN, CDR2 FVKESK. V gave up 0 bases and J gave up 6 bases, with 24 bases separating them. The CDR3 DNA sequence: TGTGCCAGCAGCCAAGATGGGCCACAGGACCGTGAGGAGTCCGAGCAGTACGTC. It codes for CASSQDGPQDREESEQYV.

The chain carries TRBV19 and TRBJ2-4; possibly TRBD1 for D (5 bases). V lost 2 bases and J lost 5, with 16 bases in between. This CDR3 region has 16 residues. The germline CDR1 and CDR2 sequences are LNHDA and SQIVND (reference sequence). The CDR3 DNA is TGTGCCAGTAGTATAATTTTTCAGGGTAGAGAAAACATTCAGTACTTC. Amino acids: CASSIIFQGRENIQYF.

The chain has TRBV11-2 and TRBJ1-6; TRBD1 might be the D (6 bases). The CDR3 is made up of 18 amino acids. Germline V gives CDR1 SGHAT, CDR2 FQNNGV. The V end was cut by 5 bases, the J end by 8 bases, with 25 bases between. The CDR3 DNA reads as TGTGCCAGCAGCCCAGTCGAAACAGGGACCACTGGGGATTCACCCCTCCACTTT. This translates into CASSPVETGTTGDSPLHF.

The chain carries TRBV19 and TRBJ1-4; D is possibly TRBD1 (5 bases). The CDR3 sequence is 14 residues long. V dropped 6 bases and J dropped 6 bases, with 14 bases sitting between them. CDR1 and CDR2 from the germline V gene are LNHDA and SQIVND (reference sequence). The CDR3 DNA is TGTGCCAGTAGCGTGGGGCGGGGTTATGAAAAACTGTTTTTT. Amino acid sequence: CASSVGRGYEKLFF.

J is TRBJ2-1 and V is TRBV4-3; 10 bases line up with TRBD2. Germline-derived CDR1 and CDR2 are LGHNA and YSLEER. V was clipped by 0 bases and J by 6 bases; unmatched bases: 8. This CDR3 has 17 amino acids. CDR3 region: CASSQDSSGSSLNEQFF. In DNA form, the CDR3 reads TGCGCCAGCAGCCAAGATTCTAGCGGGAGTTCACTCAATGAGCAGTTCTTC.

The genes are TRBV7-2 and TRBJ2-2, with 11 bases identical to TRBD2. Germline values: CDR1 SGHTA, CDR2 FQGNSA. The junction had 6 bases not matched to a gene; V was cut back by 0 bases and J by 3 bases. This CDR3 region has 18 residues. CDR3 DNA sequence: TGTGCCAGCAGCTTAGCCCTAGCGGGAGGCTGGTACACCGGGGAGCTGTTTTTT. It translates to CASSLALAGGWYTGELFF.

J is TRBJ2-1 and V is TRBV5-1, with 8 bases lining up with TRBD2. CDR1 is SGHRS and CDR2 is YFSETQ in the germline V gene. With V trimmed by 5 bases and J by 4 bases, 11 bases remained unmatched. This CDR3 has 16 residues. The CDR3 protein is CASRLQGAGAYNEQFF. The DNA for the CDR3 is TGCGCCAGCAGACTCCAAGGAGCGGGAGCATACAATGAGCAGTTCTTC.

The rearrangement joins TRBV2 to TRBJ2-7, with no clear D. CDR1 and CDR2 (germline): SNHLY, FYNNEI. Trimming stripped 4 bases from V and 6 bases from J, with 7 bases between. The CDR3 loop spans 11 amino acids. The chain's CDR3 is CASSVGGEQYV. The CDR3, as DNA: TGTGCCAGCAGTGTCGGTGGCGAGCAGTACGTC.

This chain uses TRBV3-1 (or the pseudogene TRBV3-2) with TRBJ2-3; 7 nucleotides agree with TRBD2. The CDR3 sequence is 17 residues long. V shed 2 bases, J shed 0 bases, and the junction held 8 bases outside the gene matches. Germline CDR1 reads LGHDT; CDR2 reads YNNKEL (reference sequence). The CDR3 DNA reads as TGTGCCAGCAGCCAAACCCGGACTAGTCCTAGCACAGATACGCAGTATTTT. Protein sequence: CASSQTRTSPSTDTQYF.

The V and J genes are TRBV9 and TRBJ2-6; 9 nucleotides match TRBD2. The CDR3 has 18 amino acids. Per germline, CDR1 SGDLS and CDR2 YYNGEE. J gave up 0 bases and V 0 bases, and 4 bases lay outside the gene matches. The CDR3 sequence is CASSVAVAGDSGANVLTF. CDR3 coding DNA: TGTGCCAGCAGCGTAGCTGTAGCGGGAGACTCTGGGGCCAACGTCCTGACTTTC. Drawing the rest from reference TRBV9 and TRBJ2-6, the complete variable domain is DSGVTQTPKHLITATGQRVTLRCSPRSGDLSVYWYQQSLDQGLQFLIQYYNGEERAKGNILERFSAQQFPDLHSELNLSSLELGDSALYFCASSVAVAGDSGANVLTFGAGSRLTVL.

Note on this clone: An end of the junction does not agree with germline; a read error may underlie this. The J gene is TRBJ1-2, the V gene TRBV2, with D tentatively TRBD1 (5 bases). The CDR3 is made up of 13 amino acids. Germline CDR1 is SNHLY and CDR2 is FYNNEI. In DNA, the CDR3 is TGTGCCAGCAGCGAAGAGGGGCTCTATGGCTACACCTTC. This translates into CASSEEGLYGYTF.

This chain connects TRBV29-1 to TRBJ1-1; D is possibly TRBD1 (5 bases). The CDR3 is made up of 12 amino acids. Germline V gene lookup returns CDR1 SQVTM and CDR2 ANQGSEA. Trimming cost V 6 bases and J 5 bases, with 13 bases left between them. The CDR3 protein is CSVWVGGTEAFF. The CDR3 DNA is TGCAGCGTCTGGGTTGGGGGGACTGAAGCTTTCTTT. Based on the CDR3 plus reference TRBV29-1 and TRBJ1-1, the full variable domain is SAVISQKPSRDICQRGTSLTIQCQVDSQVTMMFWYRQQPGQSLTLIATANQGSEATYESGFVIDKFPISRPNLTFSTLTVSNMSPEDSSIYLCSVWVGGTEAFFGQGTRLTVV.

The chain joins TRBV7-6 to TRBJ1-4; 10 nucleotides line up with TRBD1. From germline, CDR1 is SGHVS and CDR2 FNYEAQ. The J segment lost 4 bases and the V segment lost 5 bases, leaving 16 bases of the junction unmatched. The length of the CDR3 is 19 residues. The CDR3 region is CASSQGPMTGGAINEKLFF. The DNA for the CDR3 is TGTGCCAGCAGCCAAGGACCAATGACAGGGGGCGCGATTAATGAAAAACTGTTTTTT.

The CDR3 sequence: CASSPRLAGGSETQYF. CDR3 in DNA: TGTGCCAGCTCACCGAGACTAGCGGGAGGCTCGGAGACCCAGTACTTC. The chain links TRBV18 to TRBJ2-5, with 13 bases lining up with TRBD2. The CDR3 is made up of 16 amino acids. The germline V gene has CDR1 KGHSH and CDR2 LQKENI. V lost 3 bases and J lost 5; bases outside the gene matches: 6.